This entry is about one T cell receptor (beta chain). The sample is drawn from a study of blood T cell repertoires in COVID-19. Study members were between roughly 18 and 100 years old and lived in 20 to 25 US regions. Clinical histories supplied by participants themselves formed the basis of cohort assignment. Cohort 3 recovered donors had two negative PCRs, clearance, or symptom resolution. Data came from immunoSEQ multiplex PCR; TCRdb stores just in-frame clones and leaves some out. Here the sample spans 200,000 to 250,000 clones, roughly 85% being singletons. The CDR3 covers 15 residues. The germline CDR1 and CDR2 sequences are SNHLY and FYNNEI. V dropped 7 bases and J dropped 4 bases, with 17 bases sitting between them.

Sequences were obtained from PBMCs or T cells enriched from blood (not recorded which). This clonotype originated in a man under 40 who had recovered from COVID-19. V gene TRBV2 combines with J gene TRBJ2-1; D might be TRBD2 (7 bases). CDR3 sequence (DNA): TGTGCCAGCATAGGGATGGGGGGGGCTTACAATGAGCAGTTCTTC. This codes for CASIGMGGAYNEQFF.